The rows below give T cell receptor beta chains drawn from one sample of a study of blood T cell repertoires in COVID-19. TCRdb keeps only in-frame clones here, not all; method: immunoSEQ multiplex PCR. The sample yields 210,000 or so clones, around 80% seen once. Specimen: PBMCs or T cells enriched from blood (not recorded which). The source is a man aged 25-45 years with acute COVID-19. Each CDR3 is given with its conserved first and last residue. Each record gives: D gene, clone size, V gene, J gene, CDR3 DNA, CDR3 protein. D genes are given only for firm matches. Part of the rows lack a size; the others show once, few, many or a class for expanded clones.

D: .; size: .; V: TRBV9; J: TRBJ1-6; DNA: TGTGCCAGCAGCGTAGCTATGCACAGCGGGGGTTCACCCCTCCACTTT; CDR3: CASSVAMHSGGSPLHF
D: TRBD1; size: .; V: TRBV5-4; J: TRBJ1-6; DNA: TGTGCCAGCAGCTTCCGGGACAGGGTTAATTCACCCCTCCACTTT; CDR3: CASSFRDRVNSPLHF
D: .; size: .; V: TRBV5-1; J: TRBJ2-3; DNA: TGCGCCAGCAGCTTAAGGGGGTTGGGCACAGATACGCAGTATTTT; CDR3: CASSLRGLGTDTQYF
D: .; size: .; V: TRBV14; J: TRBJ2-2; DNA: TGTGCCAGCAGCCTTGACAGGACCGCCGGGGAGCTGTTTTTT; CDR3: CASSLDRTAGELFF
D: .; size: .; V: TRBV5-1; J: TRBJ1-4; DNA: TGCGCCAGCAGCCAAGGGGGGGGCGGAGGAGAAAAACTGTTTTTT; CDR3: CASSQGGGGGEKLFF
D: .; size: .; V: TRBV4-2; J: TRBJ1-6; DNA: TGTGCCAGCAGCCAAGATTCGTCCAGGGTAGAATCACCCCTCCACTTT; CDR3: CASSQDSSRVESPLHF
D: TRBD1; size: .; V: TRBV9; J: TRBJ2-3; DNA: TGTGCCAGTGGGGACAGGGTCGTCGCAGATACGCAGTATTTT; CDR3: CASGDRVVADTQYF
D: .; size: .; V: TRBV30; J: TRBJ2-3; DNA: TGTGCCTGGAGCGGCACAGATACGCAGTATTTT; CDR3: CAWSGTDTQYF
D: .; size: once; V: TRBV5-1; J: TRBJ1-6; DNA: TGCGCCAGCAGCTTGACAGTAGGTTCACGCTCACCCCTCCACTTT; CDR3: CASSLTVGSRSPLHF
D: TRBD1; size: .; V: TRBV7-9; J: TRBJ1-3; DNA: TGTGCCAGCAGCTTATCACAGGGGGTGGACACCATATATTTT; CDR3: CASSLSQGVDTIYF
D: .; size: .; V: TRBV4-1; J: TRBJ1-4; DNA: TGCGCCAGCAGCCAGGGGGGTGTAACTAATGAAAAACTGTTTTTT; CDR3: CASSQGGVTNEKLFF
D: TRBD1; size: few; V: TRBV12-3/TRBV12-4; J: TRBJ2-1; DNA: TGTGCCATCTTACAGGGGGCAGGTGAGCAGTTCTTC; CDR3: CAILQGAGEQFF
D: .; size: .; V: TRBV7-9; J: TRBJ1-2; DNA: TGTGCCAGCAGCTTAGCATCGGAGGGAAGCTACACCTTC; CDR3: CASSLASEGSYTF
D: .; size: few; V: TRBV10-3; J: TRBJ1-1; DNA: TGTTCATCAGGGCTGGGTCCGAACACTGAAGCTTTCTTT; CDR3: CSSGLGPNTEAFF
D: .; size: .; V: TRBV2; J: TRBJ1-5; DNA: TGTGCCAGCGAGCCGGAGAGGGCTCAGCCCCAGCATTTT; CDR3: CASEPERAQPQHF
D: TRBD1; size: .; V: TRBV24-1; J: TRBJ1-2; DNA: TGTGCCACCAGTGACCCGAACAGGGGAGGCTACACCTTC; CDR3: CATSDPNRGGYTF
D: TRBD1; size: .; V: TRBV28; J: TRBJ2-3; DNA: TGTGCCAGCAGTTCTGCCGGGACAGGGATACCAGATACGCAGTATTTT; CDR3: CASSSAGTGIPDTQYF
D: TRBD1; size: .; V: TRBV7-3; J: TRBJ1-3; DNA: TGTGCCAGCAGCTTAACGCTGACAGGGGAAAACACCATATATTTT; CDR3: CASSLTLTGENTIYF
D: TRBD1; size: once; V: TRBV18; J: TRBJ1-1; DNA: TGTGCCAGCTCAACGACAGGGGGCTTGAACACTGAAGCTTTCTTT; CDR3: CASSTTGGLNTEAFF
D: TRBD1; size: .; V: TRBV5-6; J: TRBJ1-6; DNA: TGTGCCAGCAGCCGTGGACAGGCAAACGTTAATCACTTT; CDR3: CASSRGQANVNHF